Listed below are T cell receptor beta chains from one sample, sequenced in a study of T cells in Graves' hyperthyroidism and ophthalmopathy. TCRdb re-called the multiplex PCR reads through MiXCR, storing one row per CDR3 protein. The table has 200,000 to 250,000 distinct CDR3 sequences, roughly 17% seen once. The sequenced material came from blood. All receptors derive from a man aged 45-60 years with Graves' hyperthyroidism. Both conserved end residues are part of each CDR3. Each record gives: D gene, V gene, clone size, J gene, CDR3 DNA, CDR3 protein. D genes are given only for firm matches. A row's size may be missing; if present it is once, few, many or a size class.

d_gene: .
v_gene: TRBV18
abundance: .
j_gene: TRBJ1-1
CDR3nt: TGTGCCAGCTCATCCGGGGACATGTCTCTGAACACTGAAGCTTTCTTT
CDR3aa: CASSSGDMSLNTEAFF

d_gene: .
v_gene: TRBV12-3/TRBV12-4
abundance: many
j_gene: TRBJ2-4
CDR3nt: TGTGCCAGCAGTTCAATCGGGACAACCAAAAACATTCAGTACTTC
CDR3aa: CASSSIGTTKNIQYF

d_gene: .
v_gene: TRBV24-1
abundance: many
j_gene: TRBJ2-7
CDR3nt: TGTGCCACCAGTGATTTCGGATACGAGCAGTACTTC
CDR3aa: CATSDFGYEQYF

d_gene: .
v_gene: TRBV12-3/TRBV12-4
abundance: .
j_gene: TRBJ1-6
CDR3nt: TGTGCCAGCAGTTTAGAACCGGGACTGGGGCGACCCCTCCACTTT
CDR3aa: CASSLEPGLGRPLHF

d_gene: .
v_gene: TRBV30
abundance: many
j_gene: TRBJ1-4
CDR3nt: TGTGCCTGGAGTGTACAGACAAATGAAAAACTGTTTTTT
CDR3aa: CAWSVQTNEKLFF

d_gene: TRBD1
v_gene: TRBV11-2
abundance: many
j_gene: TRBJ2-2
CDR3nt: TGTGCCAGCAGCCGGGACAGGGGAACCGGGGAGCTGTTTTTT
CDR3aa: CASSRDRGTGELFF

d_gene: .
v_gene: TRBV5-1
abundance: .
j_gene: TRBJ2-2
CDR3nt: TGCGCCAGCAGCTCCCACGAAACCGGGGAGCTGTTTTTT
CDR3aa: CASSSHETGELFF

d_gene: TRBD1
v_gene: TRBV9
abundance: few
j_gene: TRBJ2-1
CDR3nt: TGTGCCAGCAGCGTTGGACAGGGTCCCTCGACCTCGGCCTCCTACAATGAGCAGTTCTTC
CDR3aa: CASSVGQGPSTSASYNEQFF

d_gene: TRBD1
v_gene: TRBV12-3/TRBV12-4
abundance: many
j_gene: TRBJ1-1
CDR3nt: TGTGCCAGCGGACAGGGTCGTACTGAAGCTTTCTTT
CDR3aa: CASGQGRTEAFF

d_gene: .
v_gene: TRBV4-2
abundance: few
j_gene: TRBJ2-7
CDR3nt: TGTGCCAGCAGCCTACACACGGGTAGCTCCTACGAGCAGTACTTC
CDR3aa: CASSLHTGSSYEQYF

d_gene: .
v_gene: TRBV19
abundance: .
j_gene: TRBJ1-1
CDR3nt: TGTGCCAGTAGTGATTCCATGGGGGACACTGAAGCTTTCTTT
CDR3aa: CASSDSMGDTEAFF

d_gene: TRBD2
v_gene: TRBV7-3
abundance: many
j_gene: TRBJ2-1
CDR3nt: TGTGCCAGCAGCCCACTAGCGGGGGTTATCAATGAGCAGTTCTTC
CDR3aa: CASSPLAGVINEQFF

d_gene: TRBD2
v_gene: TRBV20-1
abundance: many
j_gene: TRBJ2-2
CDR3nt: TGCAGTGCTAGAGACTCGGTAGCGGGAGTTAGTACCGGGGAGCTGTTTTTT
CDR3aa: CSARDSVAGVSTGELFF

d_gene: TRBD2
v_gene: TRBV7-2
abundance: many
j_gene: TRBJ2-2
CDR3nt: TGTGCCAGCAGCCCGAGGGGGACTAGCGGGAGTATGGGCACCGGGGAGCTGTTTTTT
CDR3aa: CASSPRGTSGSMGTGELFF

d_gene: .
v_gene: TRBV12-3/TRBV12-4
abundance: .
j_gene: TRBJ2-3
CDR3nt: TGTGCCAGCAGTTTAGTGGGGGCGGTAGATACGCAGTATTTT
CDR3aa: CASSLVGAVDTQYF

d_gene: .
v_gene: TRBV20-1
abundance: many
j_gene: TRBJ2-7
CDR3nt: TGCAGTGCCGGGGGCGCCGGACAAAGCTACGAGCAGTACTTC
CDR3aa: CSAGGAGQSYEQYF

d_gene: TRBD2
v_gene: TRBV20-1
abundance: few
j_gene: TRBJ2-1
CDR3nt: TGCAGTGCTAGAGGTGAAACTAGCGGGAGTTTGTATGAGCAGTTCTTC
CDR3aa: CSARGETSGSLYEQFF

d_gene: .
v_gene: TRBV27
abundance: few
j_gene: TRBJ2-3
CDR3nt: TGTGCCACCCGAAGTGGCGTCGCGAGAGATACGCAGTATTTT
CDR3aa: CATRSGVARDTQYF

d_gene: .
v_gene: TRBV24-1
abundance: few
j_gene: TRBJ2-1
CDR3nt: TGTGCCACCAGTGGGGGCAGGGGATCCTACAATGAGCAGTTCTTC
CDR3aa: CATSGGRGSYNEQFF

d_gene: TRBD2
v_gene: TRBV7-2
abundance: .
j_gene: TRBJ2-5
CDR3nt: TGTGCCAGCAGCTTTGGGGCCAGGACTAGCGGGATGGGGACCCAGTACTTC
CDR3aa: CASSFGARTSGMGTQYF

d_gene: TRBD1
v_gene: TRBV7-8
abundance: few
j_gene: TRBJ1-1
CDR3nt: TGTGCCAGCAGCTCCGGACAGGTTTTCGGGACTTTCTTT
CDR3aa: CASSSGQVFGTFF

d_gene: .
v_gene: TRBV20-1
abundance: few
j_gene: TRBJ2-2
CDR3nt: TGCAGTGCTCCTTCTAGCGACCCCACCGGGGAGCTGTTTTTT
CDR3aa: CSAPSSDPTGELFF

d_gene: .
v_gene: TRBV7-2
abundance: many
j_gene: TRBJ2-5
CDR3nt: TGTGCCAGCAGCCGCCCAGCGGGAGAGACCCAGTACTTC
CDR3aa: CASSRPAGETQYF

d_gene: .
v_gene: TRBV3-1
abundance: .
j_gene: TRBJ1-2
CDR3nt: TGTGCCAGCAGCCAAAGTAGCGTCGCACGATACTATGGCTACACCTTC
CDR3aa: CASSQSSVARYYGYTF

d_gene: TRBD1
v_gene: TRBV6-1
abundance: many
j_gene: TRBJ1-1
CDR3nt: TGTGCCAGCAGTGCCGACCGGGACAGGGTGTCAGCTTTCTTT
CDR3aa: CASSADRDRVSAFF

d_gene: .
v_gene: TRBV27
abundance: many
j_gene: TRBJ1-1
CDR3nt: TGTGCCAGCAGTTTTTCCAGGGTGAACACTGAAGCTTTCTTT
CDR3aa: CASSFSRVNTEAFF

d_gene: .
v_gene: TRBV10-3
abundance: .
j_gene: TRBJ1-4
CDR3nt: TGTGCCATCAGTGAGTCGAGGGTAGAAAAACTGTTTTTT
CDR3aa: CAISESRVEKLFF

d_gene: TRBD1
v_gene: TRBV20-1
abundance: few
j_gene: TRBJ2-1
CDR3nt: TGCAGTGCTAGCCCCGGACAGGGTTTTAACAATGAGCAGCTCTTC
CDR3aa: CSASPGQGFNNEQLF

d_gene: TRBD2
v_gene: TRBV11-3
abundance: many
j_gene: TRBJ2-1
CDR3nt: TGTGCCAGCAGCTTAGTGGGGGAGGGAAATGAGCAGTTCTTC
CDR3aa: CASSLVGEGNEQFF

d_gene: .
v_gene: TRBV19
abundance: many
j_gene: TRBJ1-5
CDR3nt: TGTGCCAGTAGTGGCTGGAGCCAGCCCCAGCATTTT
CDR3aa: CASSGWSQPQHF

d_gene: .
v_gene: TRBV28
abundance: many
j_gene: TRBJ2-1
CDR3nt: TGTGCCAGCAGGAACCCACCCGGTTGGGATGAGCAGTTCTTC
CDR3aa: CASRNPPGWDEQFF

d_gene: TRBD1
v_gene: TRBV29-1
abundance: .
j_gene: TRBJ1-4
CDR3nt: TGCAGCGTTGGTACAGGGGGCGGAATAGAAAAACTGTTTTTT
CDR3aa: CSVGTGGGIEKLFF

d_gene: TRBD1
v_gene: TRBV5-6
abundance: many
j_gene: TRBJ1-1
CDR3nt: TGTGCCAGCAGCTTGAACAGGGGGACTGAAGCTTTCTTT
CDR3aa: CASSLNRGTEAFF

d_gene: TRBD2
v_gene: TRBV19
abundance: many
j_gene: TRBJ2-3
CDR3nt: TGTGCCAGTAGTATAGCGACCAGCGGGAGGGGCACAGATACGCAGTATTTT
CDR3aa: CASSIATSGRGTDTQYF

d_gene: .
v_gene: TRBV7-4
abundance: .
j_gene: TRBJ1-5
CDR3nt: TGTGTCAGCAGCTTCGGACGGGACAGCAATCAGCCCCAGCATTTT
CDR3aa: CVSSFGRDSNQPQHF

d_gene: TRBD2
v_gene: TRBV30
abundance: many
j_gene: TRBJ2-7
CDR3nt: TGTGCCTGGCGGCGGGGGTTCCTCTACGAGCAGTACTTC
CDR3aa: CAWRRGFLYEQYF

d_gene: .
v_gene: TRBV30
abundance: many
j_gene: TRBJ2-2
CDR3nt: TGTGCCTGTTTTCGGGGGCCTGGCACCGGGGAGCTGTTTTTT
CDR3aa: CACFRGPGTGELFF

d_gene: .
v_gene: TRBV18
abundance: few
j_gene: TRBJ2-2
CDR3nt: TGTGCCAGCTCACCAGAAGGAAGGGGTCATAACACCGGGGAGCTGTTTTTT
CDR3aa: CASSPEGRGHNTGELFF

d_gene: .
v_gene: TRBV4-1
abundance: .
j_gene: TRBJ2-6
CDR3nt: TGCGCCAGCAGCCCGACAGGACTCTCTGGGGCCAACGTCCTGACTTTC
CDR3aa: CASSPTGLSGANVLTF

d_gene: TRBD2
v_gene: TRBV12-3/TRBV12-4
abundance: many
j_gene: TRBJ2-7
CDR3nt: TGTGCCAGCACCACATTTCCTAGCGGGAGGTCCCACGAGCAGTACTTC
CDR3aa: CASTTFPSGRSHEQYF

d_gene: TRBD2
v_gene: TRBV28
abundance: few
j_gene: TRBJ2-2
CDR3nt: TGTGCCAGCAGCGTTAGCGGGACCTCTGGTCGGATCGGGGAGCTGTTTTTT
CDR3aa: CASSVSGTSGRIGELFF

d_gene: TRBD2
v_gene: TRBV7-9
abundance: many
j_gene: TRBJ2-5
CDR3nt: TGTGCCAGCAGCTTTCGGCTAGCGGAACAAGAGACCCAGTACTTC
CDR3aa: CASSFRLAEQETQYF

d_gene: TRBD1
v_gene: TRBV7-9
abundance: .
j_gene: TRBJ1-5
CDR3nt: TGTGCCAGCAGTGAAAGGTGGACAGGGGGACTTTATAGCAATCAGCCCCAGCATTTT
CDR3aa: CASSERWTGGLYSNQPQHF

d_gene: .
v_gene: TRBV30
abundance: .
j_gene: TRBJ1-2
CDR3nt: TGTGCCTGGAGTGTAGGAGACCCGGAGGCCTATGGCTACACCTTC
CDR3aa: CAWSVGDPEAYGYTF

d_gene: TRBD1
v_gene: TRBV3-1
abundance: many
j_gene: TRBJ1-2
CDR3nt: TGTGCCAGCAGCCCGGACAGGTTTAACTATGGCTACACCTTC
CDR3aa: CASSPDRFNYGYTF

d_gene: .
v_gene: TRBV11-2
abundance: .
j_gene: TRBJ2-2
CDR3nt: TGTGCCGGCAGCTCCAATAGGAGGGGAGGGGAGCTGTTTTTT
CDR3aa: CAGSSNRRGGELFF

d_gene: TRBD1
v_gene: TRBV5-6
abundance: few
j_gene: TRBJ2-2
CDR3nt: TGTGCCAGCAGCGTCTGGACAGGGATCCCCCCAACCGGGGAGCTGTTTTTT
CDR3aa: CASSVWTGIPPTGELFF

d_gene: TRBD1
v_gene: TRBV19
abundance: few
j_gene: TRBJ1-4
CDR3nt: TGTGCCAGTAGTCTTCGGACAGGGGGAGGTGAAAAACTGTTTTTT
CDR3aa: CASSLRTGGGEKLFF

d_gene: .
v_gene: TRBV6-1
abundance: many
j_gene: TRBJ2-7
CDR3nt: TGTGCCAGCAGTGTGGGACGGTTACCCGGCTACGAGCAGTACTTC
CDR3aa: CASSVGRLPGYEQYF

d_gene: TRBD2
v_gene: TRBV5-1
abundance: many
j_gene: TRBJ2-1
CDR3nt: TGCGCCAGCAGCACGACTAGCGGCTCCTACAATGAGCAGTTCTTC
CDR3aa: CASSTTSGSYNEQFF

d_gene: .
v_gene: TRBV3-1
abundance: many
j_gene: TRBJ2-3
CDR3nt: TGTGCCAGCAGCCCGTCTGCTGATACGCAGTATTTT
CDR3aa: CASSPSADTQYF

d_gene: .
v_gene: TRBV2
abundance: many
j_gene: TRBJ1-1
CDR3nt: TGTGCCGACCGGGGTAACACTGAAGCTTTCTTT
CDR3aa: CADRGNTEAFF